The rows below give T cell receptor beta chains drawn from one sample of a study of control samples from healthy donors and cancer patients. Method: immunoSEQ multiplex PCR; TCRdb's copy keeps in-frame clones and lacks some. The data hold about 160,000 clones, with 95% to 96% observed a single time. Sequenced sample: blood. Every receptor here comes from a woman in her thirties in good health. The conserved cysteine and the conserved F or W are not part of the CDR3 here. Fields, in order: V gene, J gene, CDR3 protein.

>TRBV12-3/TRBV12-4|TRBJ1-3
ASSFGTNTIY
>TRBV2|TRBJ2-1
AGRRRSSYNEQF
>TRBV28|TRBJ1-3
ASSLFGSFSGNTIY
>TRBV5-6|TRBJ2-1
ASSSASGNNEQF
>TRBV19|TRBJ1-6
ASSITPDRSYNSPLH
>TRBV5-6|TRBJ1-3
ASSGGFSGNTIY
>TRBV2|TRBJ1-3
ASIPTRGGNTIY
>TRBV12-3/TRBV12-4|TRBJ1-1
ASSYSPNTEAF
>TRBV10-3|TRBJ2-2
AISSGLTGELF
>TRBV6-1|TRBJ2-3
ASSDGGDTQY
>TRBV28|TRBJ1-5
ASSPSLALIPNQPQH
>TRBV7-9|TRBJ1-1
ASSLGAETEAF
>TRBV5-1|TRBJ2-3
ASSLEAASTDTQY
>TRBV9|TRBJ1-3
ASSGTGGLSSGNTIY
>TRBV4-1|TRBJ2-7
ASSQEDYRTYEQY
>TRBV6-6|TRBJ2-1
ASRWDFAYNEQF
>TRBV9|TRBJ2-1
ASSVVGSGRPYNEQF
>TRBV5-1|TRBJ1-4
ASSRGETGHEKLF
>TRBV7-9|TRBJ2-5
ASSPALAPQETQY
>TRBV28|TRBJ2-2
ASSPWRTGELF
>TRBV15|TRBJ1-5
ATSRVQGRSSNQPQH
>TRBV6-6|TRBJ1-1
ASTGGRNTEAF
>TRBV19|TRBJ1-5
ASSADRNQPQH
>TRBV4-1|TRBJ2-5
ASSQTRQGVGMTQY
>TRBV6-5|TRBJ2-1
ASRKGQEYNEQF
>TRBV5-4|TRBJ1-4
ASSLSGLEKLF
>TRBV5-1|TRBJ1-4
ASSPGTPNGNEKLF
>TRBV7-9|TRBJ1-6
ASSLGTVDSPLH
>TRBV2|TRBJ1-4
ASSEETGVELF
>TRBV24-1|TRBJ2-2
ATSPTGTSGRVMDTGELF
>TRBV9|TRBJ1-1
ASSVLPGQGTEAF
>TRBV7-8|TRBJ2-7
ASSFILYEQY
>TRBV3-1/TRBV3-2|TRBJ2-5
ASSQEGQGATETQY
>TRBV7-8|TRBJ1-1
ASSLNPGPEAF
>TRBV6-5|TRBJ1-6
ASSTPHGSPLH
>TRBV3-1/TRBV3-2|TRBJ2-5
ASSQGRGDSRRRTQY
>TRBV27|TRBJ2-1
ASSGQSYNEQF
>TRBV28|TRBJ1-2
ASSFVGGYT
>TRBV28|TRBJ1-4
ASSPGGVGEKLF
>TRBV29-1|TRBJ1-2
SVGDRPSYGYT
>TRBV9|TRBJ2-5
ASSPSSYQETQY
>TRBV28|TRBJ1-1
ASDPQGINTEAF
>TRBV18|TRBJ2-1
ASSPTSGEWGF
>TRBV2|TRBJ1-1
ASRGTKNTEAF
>TRBV6-5|TRBJ2-2
ASRGQEYTGELF
>TRBV5-4|TRBJ2-3
ASSSTGNTDTQY
>TRBV5-1|TRBJ2-5
ASHEQETQY
>TRBV28|TRBJ2-7
ASSLITGQDYEQY
>TRBV6-5|TRBJ1-1
ASRGNAEAF
>TRBV2|TRBJ1-2
ASSDGGYGYT